This T cell receptor (beta chain) was identified during a study of blood T cell repertoires in COVID-19. Profiled with immunoSEQ multiplex PCR; TCRdb holds only in-frame clones, not every one. This table holds about 190,000 clones, 80% to 90% found once. The CDR3 is 14 residues long. V lost 1 base, J lost 4 bases, and 8 bases lay in between. CDR1 and CDR2 (germline): SGHNT, YYREEE (reference sequence). The sequence was collected from a woman of 80 years or more with COVID-19, enrolled during active disease. The sample comprised peripheral blood. The J gene is TRBJ1-4, the V gene TRBV5-4; D remains ambiguous. The CDR3, as DNA: TGTGCCAGCAGCTTGAGCGGCTATAATGAAAAACTGTTTTTT. As protein: CASSLSGYNEKLFF. Full variable domain (remainder filled in from reference TRBV5-4 and TRBJ1-4): ETGVTQSPTHLIKTRGQQVTLRCSSQSGHNTVSWYQQALGQGPQFIFQYYREEENGRGNFPPRFSGLQFPNYSSELNVNALELDDSALYLCASSLSGYNEKLFFGSGTQLSVL.